This entry describes one TCR beta chain. This sample is drawn from a study of T cells after yellow fever vaccination. Study at large: Low-cell-number fractions were prepared with SMART-Seq v4 Ultra Low Input.

The CDR3 is made up of 14 amino acids. Germline assignment: CDR1 MNHEY and CDR2 SVGEGT. The V end lost 8 bases, the J end lost 8 bases, and 18 bases lay between the germline ends. For TCR, cDNA came from 5'RACE template switching, which added a universal primer site and UMIs. TCRdb reprocessed the 5' RACE reads with MiXCR, giving one entry per CDR3 protein. The sample contains 500,000 to 650,000 distinct CDR3 sequences, around 16% of which appear only once. The J gene is TRBJ2-2, the V gene TRBV6-2 or TRBV6-3; D possibly corresponds to TRBD2 (5 bases). The sequence derives from a man younger than 35 who received the YFV17D yellow fever vaccine. The sample was PBMCs, taken 5 to 6 days after the first yellow fever vaccination. DNA of the CDR3: TGTGCCAGCGCCCACCGAGCGCCGGGGGGGGAGCTGTTTTTT. It translates to CASAHRAPGGELFF.